The clone carrying this T cell receptor (beta chain) was observed a few times. This sample is part of a study of T-cell reconstitution after alpha-beta-depleted transplantation in children. The germline V and J ends were trimmed by 3 bases and 7 bases, with 16 bases remaining between them. The CDR3 loop spans 15 amino acids. Molecular barcoding with unique molecular identifiers was used for the TCRbeta library. TCRdb re-derived calls from the PCR reads in MiXCR, one entry per CDR3 protein. The sample carries approximately 510,000 distinct CDR3 sequences, around 18% recorded once. The specimen was PBMCs from the stem cell graft donor, collected from the stem cell graft. The TCR originated in a human donor who donated a stem cell graft to a child with acute lymphoblastic leukemia. The J gene is TRBJ1-5, the V gene TRBV12-3 or TRBV12-4, with D tentatively TRBD1 (6 bases). CDR3 residues: CASSFIEGVGQPQHF. Here the CDR3 DNA reads TGTGCCAGCAGTTTTATAGAGGGGGTAGGCCAGCCCCAGCATTTT.